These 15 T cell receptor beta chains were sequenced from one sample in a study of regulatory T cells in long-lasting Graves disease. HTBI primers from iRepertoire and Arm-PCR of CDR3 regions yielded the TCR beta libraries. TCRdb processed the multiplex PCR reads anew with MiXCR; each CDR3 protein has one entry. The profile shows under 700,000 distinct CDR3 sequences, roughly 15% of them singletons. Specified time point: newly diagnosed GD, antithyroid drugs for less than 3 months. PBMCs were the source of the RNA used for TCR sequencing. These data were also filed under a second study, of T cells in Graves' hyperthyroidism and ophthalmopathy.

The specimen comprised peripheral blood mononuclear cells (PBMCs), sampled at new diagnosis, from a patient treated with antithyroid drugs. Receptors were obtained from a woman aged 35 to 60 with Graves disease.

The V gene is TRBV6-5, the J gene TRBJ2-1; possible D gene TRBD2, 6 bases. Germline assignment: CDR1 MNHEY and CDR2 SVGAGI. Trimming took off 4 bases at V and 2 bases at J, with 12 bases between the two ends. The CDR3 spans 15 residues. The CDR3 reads CASSLAAPPYNEQFF. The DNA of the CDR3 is TGTGCCAGCAGTTTAGCGGCCCCCCCCTACAATGAGCAGTTCTTC.

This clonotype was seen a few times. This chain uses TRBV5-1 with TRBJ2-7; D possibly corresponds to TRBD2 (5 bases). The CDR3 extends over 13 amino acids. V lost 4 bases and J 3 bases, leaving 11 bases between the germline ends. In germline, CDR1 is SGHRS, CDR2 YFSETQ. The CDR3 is CASSVDWDYEQYF. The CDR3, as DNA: TGCGCCAGCAGCGTGGACTGGGACTACGAGCAGTACTTC.

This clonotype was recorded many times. CDR3 loop: CASRPTGSNYGYTF. CDR3 coding DNA: TGTGCCAGCAGGCCCACCGGTTCTAACTATGGCTACACCTTC. This chain links TRBV6-2 or TRBV6-3 with TRBJ1-2; no reliable D call. Germline CDR1 and CDR2: MNHEY and SVGEGT. The ends were cut back, 6 bases at V and 0 bases at J, with 11 bases in the middle. The CDR3 is 14 amino acids.

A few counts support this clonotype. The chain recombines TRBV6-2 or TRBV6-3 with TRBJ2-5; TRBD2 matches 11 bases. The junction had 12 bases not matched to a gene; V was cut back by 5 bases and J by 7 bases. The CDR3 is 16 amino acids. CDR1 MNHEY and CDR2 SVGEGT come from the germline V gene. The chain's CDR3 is CASSDSGTSGPGTQYF. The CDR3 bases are TGTGCCAGCAGTGATTCCGGGACTAGCGGTCCAGGGACCCAGTACTTC.

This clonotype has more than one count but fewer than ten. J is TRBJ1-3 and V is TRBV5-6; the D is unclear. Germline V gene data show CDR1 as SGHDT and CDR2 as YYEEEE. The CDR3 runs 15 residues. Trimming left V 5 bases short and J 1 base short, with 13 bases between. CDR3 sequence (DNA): TGTGCCAGCAGATCCTTCTCGGTTTCTGGAAACACCATATATTTT. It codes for CASRSFSVSGNTIYF.

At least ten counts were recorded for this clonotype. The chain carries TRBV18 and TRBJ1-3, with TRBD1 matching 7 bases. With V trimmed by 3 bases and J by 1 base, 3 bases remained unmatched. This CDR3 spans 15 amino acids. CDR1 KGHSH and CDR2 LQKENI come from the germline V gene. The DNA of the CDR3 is TGTGCCAGCTCACCCCCGGGACAGTCTGGAAACACCATATATTTT. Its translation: CASSPPGQSGNTIYF.

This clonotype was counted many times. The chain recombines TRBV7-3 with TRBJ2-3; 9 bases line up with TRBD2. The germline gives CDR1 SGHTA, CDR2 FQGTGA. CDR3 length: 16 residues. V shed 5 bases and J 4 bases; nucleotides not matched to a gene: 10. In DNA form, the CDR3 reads TGTGCCAGCAGCCAAGGCGGGGGGGTTGACGCAGATACGCAGTATTTT. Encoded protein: CASSQGGGVDADTQYF.

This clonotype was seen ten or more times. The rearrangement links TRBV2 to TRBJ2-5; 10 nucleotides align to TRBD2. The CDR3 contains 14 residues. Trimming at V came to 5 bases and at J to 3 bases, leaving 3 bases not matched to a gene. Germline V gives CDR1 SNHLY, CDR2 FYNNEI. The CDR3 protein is CASSTGLAEETQYF. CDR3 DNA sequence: TGTGCCAGCAGTACTGGACTAGCGGAAGAGACCCAGTACTTC. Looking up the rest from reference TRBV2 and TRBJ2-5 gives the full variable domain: EPEVTQTPSHQVTQMGQEVILRCVPISNHLYFYWYRQILGQKVEFLVSFYNNEISEKSEIFDDQFSVERPDGSNFTLKIRSTKLEDSAMYFCASSTGLAEETQYFGPGTRLLVL.

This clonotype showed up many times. CDR3 coding DNA: TGTGCCAGCAGCGTAGGGGATGGGACCTGGAGAGGAGAGACCCAGTACTTC. Its protein is CASSVGDGTWRGETQYF. The chain employs TRBV12-3 or TRBV12-4 and TRBJ2-5, with D tentatively TRBD1 or TRBD2 (5 bases each). The V end was cut by 6 bases, the J end by 4 bases, with 24 bases between. This CDR3 is 17 amino acids long.

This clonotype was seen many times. Here the CDR3 reads CASSPDSSNQPQHF. Written as DNA, the CDR3 is TGTGCCAGCAGTCCGGACAGTAGCAATCAGCCCCAGCATTTT. The chain joins TRBV6-1 to TRBJ1-5; perhaps TRBD1 as D (6 bases). The CDR3 consists of 14 residues. V shed 5 bases and J shed 0 bases, with 8 bases lying between them. Germline values: CDR1 MNHNS, CDR2 SASEGT.

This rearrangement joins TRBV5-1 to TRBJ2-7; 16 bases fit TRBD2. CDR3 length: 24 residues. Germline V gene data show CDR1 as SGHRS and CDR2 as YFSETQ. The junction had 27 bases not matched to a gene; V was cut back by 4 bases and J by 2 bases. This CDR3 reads CASSPARGTSGGASAGTGAYEQYF. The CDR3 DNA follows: TGCGCCAGCAGCCCGGCTAGGGGGACTAGCGGGGGGGCCAGCGCCGGGACGGGAGCCTACGAGCAGTACTTC.

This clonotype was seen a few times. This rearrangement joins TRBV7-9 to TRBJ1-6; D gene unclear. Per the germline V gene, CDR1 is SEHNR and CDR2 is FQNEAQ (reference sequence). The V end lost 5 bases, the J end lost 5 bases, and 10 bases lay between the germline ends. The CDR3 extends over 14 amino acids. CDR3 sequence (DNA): TGTGCCAGCAGCACCGGGCCCAATAATTCACCCCTCCACTTT. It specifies CASSTGPNNSPLHF.

CDR3 sequence (DNA): TGTGCCAGCAGCGCATGGTTGGGGTCGGACACTGAAGCTTTCTTT. This translates into CASSAWLGSDTEAFF. The chain uses TRBV14 and TRBJ1-1; D not certain. The CDR3 runs to 15 residues. V was shortened by 5 bases and J by 3 bases, with 16 bases between the two germline ends. Germline CDR1 SGHDN, CDR2 FVKESK. Filled out from reference TRBV14 and TRBJ1-1, the complete variable domain reads EAGVTQFPSHSVIEKGQTVTLRCDPISGHDNLYWYRRVMGKEIKFLLHFVKESKQDESGMPNNRFLAERTGGTYSTLKVQPAELEDSGVYFCASSAWLGSDTEAFFGQGTRLTVV.

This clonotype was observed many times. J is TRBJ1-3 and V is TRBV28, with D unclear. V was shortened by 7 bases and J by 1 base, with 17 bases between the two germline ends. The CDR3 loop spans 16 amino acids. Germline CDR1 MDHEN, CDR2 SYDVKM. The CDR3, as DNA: TGTGCCAGCACCCAAGGCGCGGGGATTTCTGGAAACACCATATATTTT. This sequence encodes CASTQGAGISGNTIYF. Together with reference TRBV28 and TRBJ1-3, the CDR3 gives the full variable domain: DVKVTQSSRYLVKRTGEKVFLECVQDMDHENMFWYRQDPGLGLRLIYFSYDVKMKEKGDIPEGYSVSREKKERFSLILESASTNQTSMYLCASTQGAGISGNTIYFGEGSWLTVV.

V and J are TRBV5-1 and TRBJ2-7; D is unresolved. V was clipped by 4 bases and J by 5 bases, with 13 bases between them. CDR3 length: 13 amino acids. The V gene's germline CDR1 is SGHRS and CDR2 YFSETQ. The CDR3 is CASSPLGGDEQYF. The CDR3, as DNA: TGCGCCAGCAGCCCACTTGGCGGCGACGAGCAGTACTTC.